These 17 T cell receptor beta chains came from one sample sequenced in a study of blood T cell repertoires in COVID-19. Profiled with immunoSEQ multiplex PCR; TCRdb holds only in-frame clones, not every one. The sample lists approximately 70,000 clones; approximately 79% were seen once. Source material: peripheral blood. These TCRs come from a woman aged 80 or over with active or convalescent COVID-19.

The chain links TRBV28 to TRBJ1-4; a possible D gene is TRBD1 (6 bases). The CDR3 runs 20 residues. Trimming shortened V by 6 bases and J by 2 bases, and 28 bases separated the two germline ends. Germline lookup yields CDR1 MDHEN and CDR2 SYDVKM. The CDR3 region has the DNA TGTGCCAGCAGAACCTCCTTCAGTTCGGGGACACGGGCGACTAATGAAAAACTGTTTTTT. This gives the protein CASRTSFSSGTRATNEKLFF.

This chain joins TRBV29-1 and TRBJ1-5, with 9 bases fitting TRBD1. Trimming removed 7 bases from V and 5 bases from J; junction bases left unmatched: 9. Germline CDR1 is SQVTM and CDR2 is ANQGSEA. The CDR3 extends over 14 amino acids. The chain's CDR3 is CSARGDRGDQPQHF. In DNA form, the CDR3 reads TGCAGCGCCAGAGGAGACAGGGGGGATCAGCCCCAGCATTTT.

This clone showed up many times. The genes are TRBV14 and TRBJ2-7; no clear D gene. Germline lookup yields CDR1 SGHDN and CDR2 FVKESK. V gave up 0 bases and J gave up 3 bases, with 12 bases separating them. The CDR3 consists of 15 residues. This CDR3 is CASSQDQTRYYEQYF. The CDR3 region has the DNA TGTGCCAGCAGCCAAGACCAGACAAGGTACTACGAGCAGTACTTC. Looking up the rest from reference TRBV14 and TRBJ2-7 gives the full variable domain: EAGVTQFPSHSVIEKGQTVTLRCDPISGHDNLYWYRRVMGKEIKFLLHFVKESKQDESGMPNNRFLAERTGGTYSTLKVQPAELEDSGVYFCASSQDQTRYYEQYFGPGTRLTVT.

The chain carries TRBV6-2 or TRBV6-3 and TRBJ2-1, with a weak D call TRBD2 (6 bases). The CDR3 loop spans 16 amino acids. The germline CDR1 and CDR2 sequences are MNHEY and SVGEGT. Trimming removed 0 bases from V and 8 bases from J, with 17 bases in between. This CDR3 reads CASSYSRRGRSDEQFF. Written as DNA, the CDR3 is TGTGCCAGCAGTTACTCCCGCCGGGGGAGGAGCGATGAGCAGTTCTTC.

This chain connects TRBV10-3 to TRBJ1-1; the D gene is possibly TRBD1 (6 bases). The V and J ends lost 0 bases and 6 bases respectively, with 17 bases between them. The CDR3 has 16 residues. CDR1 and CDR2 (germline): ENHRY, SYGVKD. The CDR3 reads CAISESLGTGTPEAFF. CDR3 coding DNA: TGTGCCATCAGTGAGTCTCTGGGTACAGGGACCCCTGAAGCTTTCTTT.

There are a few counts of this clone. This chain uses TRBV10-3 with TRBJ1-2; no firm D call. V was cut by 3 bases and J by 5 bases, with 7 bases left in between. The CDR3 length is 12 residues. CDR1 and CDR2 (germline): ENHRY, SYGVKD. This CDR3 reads CAISEGGYGYTF. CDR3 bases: TGTGCCATCAGTGAAGGAGGGTATGGCTACACCTTC.

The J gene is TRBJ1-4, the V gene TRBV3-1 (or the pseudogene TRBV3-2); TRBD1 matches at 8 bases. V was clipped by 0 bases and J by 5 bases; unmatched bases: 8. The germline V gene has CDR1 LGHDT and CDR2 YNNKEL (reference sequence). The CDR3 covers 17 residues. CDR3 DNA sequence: TGTGCCAGCAGCCAAGAGGGGGGTCGGACAGGGAATGAAAAACTGTTTTTT. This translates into CASSQEGGRTGNEKLFF.

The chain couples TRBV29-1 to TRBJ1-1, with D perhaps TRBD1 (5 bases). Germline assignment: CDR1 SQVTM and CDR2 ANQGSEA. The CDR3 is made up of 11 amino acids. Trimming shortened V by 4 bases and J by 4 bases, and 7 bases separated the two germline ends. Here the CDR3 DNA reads TGCAGCGTTGCAGGGTCCACTGAAGCTTTCTTT. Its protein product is CSVAGSTEAFF.

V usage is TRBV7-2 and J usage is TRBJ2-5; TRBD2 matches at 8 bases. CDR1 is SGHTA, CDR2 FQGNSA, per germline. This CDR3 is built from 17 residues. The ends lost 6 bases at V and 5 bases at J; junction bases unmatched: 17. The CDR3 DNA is TGTGCCAGCAGGAAACCGAGGCGGGGGGTGGTTGAGGAGACCCAGTACTTC. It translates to CASRKPRRGVVEETQYF.

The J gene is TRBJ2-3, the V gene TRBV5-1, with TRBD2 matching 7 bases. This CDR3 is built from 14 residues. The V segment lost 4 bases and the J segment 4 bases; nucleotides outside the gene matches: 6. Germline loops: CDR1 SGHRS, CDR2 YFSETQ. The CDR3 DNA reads TGCGCCAGCAGCCTTACTAGCGTCGCAGATACGCAGTATTTT. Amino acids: CASSLTSVADTQYF. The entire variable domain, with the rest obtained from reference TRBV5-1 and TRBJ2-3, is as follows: KAGVTQTPRYLIKTRGQQVTLSCSPISGHRSVSWYQQTPGQGLQFLFEYFSETQRNKGNFPGRFSGRQFSNSRSEMNVSTLELGDSALYLCASSLTSVADTQYFGPGTRLTVL.

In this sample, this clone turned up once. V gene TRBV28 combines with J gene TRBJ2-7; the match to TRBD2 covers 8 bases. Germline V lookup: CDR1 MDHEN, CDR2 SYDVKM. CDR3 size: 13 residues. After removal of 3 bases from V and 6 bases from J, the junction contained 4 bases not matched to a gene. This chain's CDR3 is CASSLWTSSEQYF. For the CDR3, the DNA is TGTGCCAGCAGTTTGTGGACTAGCTCCGAGCAGTACTTC.

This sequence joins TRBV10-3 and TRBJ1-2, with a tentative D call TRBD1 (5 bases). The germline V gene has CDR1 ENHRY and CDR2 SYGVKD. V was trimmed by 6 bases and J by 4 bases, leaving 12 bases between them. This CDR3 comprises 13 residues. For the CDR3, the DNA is TGTGCCATCAGGCGGGACGGACGCTATGGCTACACCTTC. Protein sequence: CAIRRDGRYGYTF.

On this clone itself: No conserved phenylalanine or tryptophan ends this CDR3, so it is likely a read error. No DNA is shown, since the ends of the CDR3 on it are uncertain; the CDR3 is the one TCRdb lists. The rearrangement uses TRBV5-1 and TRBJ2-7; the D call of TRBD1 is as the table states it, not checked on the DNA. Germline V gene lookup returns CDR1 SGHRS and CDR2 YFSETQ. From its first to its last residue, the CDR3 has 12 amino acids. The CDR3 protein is CASSLDNFRGLI.

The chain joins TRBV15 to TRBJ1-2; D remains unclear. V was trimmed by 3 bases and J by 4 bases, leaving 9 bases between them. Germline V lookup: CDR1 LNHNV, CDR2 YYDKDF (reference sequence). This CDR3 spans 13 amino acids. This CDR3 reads CATSSLARYGYTF. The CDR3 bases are TGTGCCACCAGCAGTTTGGCTCGCTATGGCTACACCTTC. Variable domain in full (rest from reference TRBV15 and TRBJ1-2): DAMVIQNPRYQVTQFGKPVTLSCSQTLNHNVMYWYQQKSSQAPKLLFHYYDKDFNNEADTPDNFQSRRPNTSFCFLDIRSPGLGDTAMYLCATSSLARYGYTFGSGTRLTVV.

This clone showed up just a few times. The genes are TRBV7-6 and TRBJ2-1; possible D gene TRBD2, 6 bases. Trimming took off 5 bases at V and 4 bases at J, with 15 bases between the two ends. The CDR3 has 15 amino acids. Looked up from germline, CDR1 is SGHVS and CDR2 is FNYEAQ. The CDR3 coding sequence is TGTGCCAGCAGCAAGGGATTGACTAGTTACAATGAGCAGTTCTTC. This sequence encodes CASSKGLTSYNEQFF.

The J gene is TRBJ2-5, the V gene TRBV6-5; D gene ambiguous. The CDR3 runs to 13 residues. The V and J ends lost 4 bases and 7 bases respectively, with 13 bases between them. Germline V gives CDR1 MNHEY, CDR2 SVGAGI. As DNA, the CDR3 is TGTGCCAGCAGTTCTTCCCAGTTTGGGACCCAGTACTTC. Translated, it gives CASSSSQFGTQYF.

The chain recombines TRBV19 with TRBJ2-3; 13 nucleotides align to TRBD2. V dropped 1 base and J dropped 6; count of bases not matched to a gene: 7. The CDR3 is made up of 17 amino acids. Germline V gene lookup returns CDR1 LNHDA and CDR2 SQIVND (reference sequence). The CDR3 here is CASSIGLAGGRRDTQYF. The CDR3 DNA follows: TGTGCCAGTAGTATAGGACTAGCGGGGGGTCGAAGGGATACGCAGTATTTT.